The T cell receptor (beta chain) described here comes from a study of long-term antiretroviral therapy in people with HIV. No donor had fewer than one pre-ART PBMC sample or fewer than two post-ART PBMC samples. Sequencing used immunoSEQ v3.0 at survey level. Produced via immunoSEQ multiplex PCR; TCRdb's table is partial and in-frame only. The table records approximately 31,000 clones, 97% of them present only once. This receptor was taken from a man under 40 with HIV. Sequencing was performed on unsorted PBMCs, taken 6.9 years after starting antiretroviral therapy.

CDR3 DNA sequence: TGTGCCAGCAGCTTAGGGCAGGGCAACTATGGCTACACCTTC. It specifies CASSLGQGNYGYTF. The chain links TRBV7-9 to TRBJ1-2, with D maybe TRBD1 (5 bases). V was trimmed by 1 base and J by 2 bases, leaving 8 bases between them. CDR1 and CDR2 (germline): SEHNR, FQNEAQ (reference sequence). The CDR3 has 14 residues. Full variable domain (missing parts from reference TRBV7-9 and TRBJ1-2): DTGVSQNPRHKITKRGQNVTFRCDPISEHNRLYWYRQTLGQGPEFLTYFQNEAQLEKSRLLSDRFSAERPKGSFSTLEIQRTEQGDSAMYLCASSLGQGNYGYTFGSGTRLTVV.